This paragraph reports one T cell receptor beta chain. Study processing details: The authors estimated nucleated cell counts from reference gene primer amplification. Sequencing was performed with immunoSEQ multiplex PCR; in TCRdb, only in-frame clones are kept and a portion is missing. V and J calls and clone size are as listed in that table; D and trimming were resolved from the DNA. In the table there are some 39,000 clones, around 80% of which are singletons. V lost 5 bases and J lost 12; bases outside the gene matches: 10. CDR1 is PRHDT, CDR2 FYEKMQ, per germline (reference sequence). CDR3 length: 15 amino acids. The data stem from a study of blood T cell repertoires in COVID-19. Background on the study: Sample material is recorded as cDNA or gDNA derived from T cells, B-cell-depleted T cells, or PBMCs.

The TCR comes from an elderly man with acute or convalescent COVID-19. This sequence joins TRBV13 and TRBJ2-4; 13 bases agree with TRBD2. Input material: peripheral blood. The CDR3 spells CASSHWTSGGDDQYF. CDR3 DNA sequence: TGTGCCAGCAGCCACTGGACTAGCGGGGGCGACGATCAGTACTTC.